This T cell receptor beta chain comes out of a study of cytomegalovirus exposure and HLA in healthy donors (dated by TCRdb to 2016 to 2017). For the wider study: According to a later analysis, one platform produced both the roughly 120 validation repertoires and the 720 or so repertoires of the first cohort. The aim of the study was to test whether cataloging public T cell receptors could identify signatures of past pathogen exposure. Along with the roughly 700-subject first cohort, a separate validation cohort of over a hundred different subjects was used. The study combined high-throughput TCR immunosequencing, statistical association of individual TCRs with disease status, and machine learning to predict cytomegalovirus infection status.

The donors were included in the validation cohort of some 110 subjects, a group kept apart from the roughly 690-subject first cohort. Trimming costs V 4 bases and J 2 bases, and their ends lie 24 bases apart. CDR1 SGDLS and CDR2 YYNGEE were looked up in the germline V gene. Spanning cysteine to phenylalanine, the CDR3 consists of 18 amino acids. Only CDR3 DNA remains: 54 bases, in frame from the first base. The method behind the library was the immunoSEQ multiplex PCR assay. Processing in the source paper ran as follows. A statistical classification framework was developed to diagnose cytomegalovirus status using the catalog of TCR beta chain sequences. The table comes from immuneACCESS by way of TCRdb, which keeps in-frame sequences with V and J called. Part of the clones is missing from these tables; in studies checked, under half for an unresolved V gene and the rest for unknown reasons. That table supplies the V and J calls and clone size; D and trimming were determined from the DNA. The sample has tens of thousands of clones on record, 70% to 90% of them singletons. 3.5% to 4% of the sample is in the top ten clones.

About this clone itself: The antigen it recognizes is unknown. Nothing much larger sits one base from this clone, and base qualities are not available.

Here is what the overall study found, with its caveats: A later analysis found that TCRs clustered in the first cohort also tended to co-occur in the 95 to 150 validation repertoires, with approximately 95% of cluster scores above 0. All 130 or so repertoires were used to score co-occurrence in the validation cohort in a later analysis, because that analysis had no HLA typing for the cohort. The study gave a list of about 160 TCR beta chains associated with cytomegalovirus. The authors suggested that the approach could potentially be extended to other disease states and immunological phenotypes. Cytomegalovirus status was reported to be diagnosed by the classifier with high specificity and sensitivity in both the original and validation cohorts. In vitro tests confirmed that a few of the cytomegalovirus-associated TCR beta chains recognize cytomegalovirus antigens. While some public TCRs were present in many individuals, most TCR sequences turned up only very rarely across donors.

The receptor was derived from a woman younger than 35 in good health and CMV-seropositive. The sequence links TRBV9 to TRBJ2-5, and possibly TRBD2, on 6 matching bases. Material for sequencing was PBMCs. The CDR3 loop reads CASSPPPTRVLRQETQYF. Read as DNA, the sequence is TGTGCCAGCAGCCCCCCTCCGACTAGAGTCTTACGTCAAGAGACCCAGTACTTC.